These T cell receptor beta chains were read from a single sample in a study of human versus mouse CDR3 diversity and MHC coevolution. Assay: immunoSEQ multiplex PCR; the TCRdb copy retains only in-frame clones and omits some. The table has about 73,000 clones, under 95% seen once; the top ten hold around 0.15%. The specimen was naive CD4+ T cells from blood. These receptors were taken from a person aged 30 to 69 in good health. The conserved cysteine and the conserved F or W are not part of the CDR3 here. Part of the rows lack a size; the others show once, few, many or a class for expanded clones.

V	length	size	J	CDR3
TRBV7-9	14	-	TRBJ2-7	ASSNTPGTGTYEQY
TRBV2	13	-	TRBJ2-7	ASSERASGTYEQY
TRBV7-9	11	-	TRBJ1-1	ASRQGRWTEAF
TRBV7-9	12	few	TRBJ1-2	ASSATGSPYGYT
TRBV29-1	11	-	TRBJ2-5	SVNRGVGETQY
TRBV28	13	few	TRBJ1-4	ASVGGDATNEKLF
TRBV4-1	14	-	TRBJ1-4	ASSRVWGPVNEKLF
TRBV5-1	14	-	TRBJ2-3	ASSLVGGMGTDTQY
TRBV5-1	12	-	TRBJ2-3	ASSTGGGTDTQY
TRBV10-3	12	-	TRBJ1-1	AISMGQLNTEAF
TRBV5-1	13	once	TRBJ2-1	ASSLAGGTYNEQF
TRBV5-1	13	-	TRBJ1-2	ASSLEPGGEYGYT
TRBV18	12	-	TRBJ1-4	ASSPTSAAGKLF
TRBV28	12	-	TRBJ2-1	ASSPGQVNNEQF
TRBV27	11	once	TRBJ1-2	ASSFGRGYGYT
TRBV4-1	14	-	TRBJ2-2	ASSHGQGVNTGELF
TRBV18	11	-	TRBJ1-1	ASSPDRGTGAF
TRBV30	13	-	TRBJ2-3	AWSVTGVQGNTQY
TRBV6-6	13	-	TRBJ2-3	ASRPGTGGTDTQY
TRBV6-5	12	-	TRBJ2-7	ASSLQGVSYEQY
TRBV19	14	-	TRBJ1-1	ASSQPRYSGNTEAF
TRBV5-1	12	-	TRBJ1-4	ASSQGATNEKLF
TRBV4-1	12	-	TRBJ2-3	ASSPTGYTDTQY
TRBV9	11	-	TRBJ2-3	ASSVGGGDTQY
TRBV19	11	-	TRBJ2-3	ASRRDREDTQY
TRBV28	11	-	TRBJ1-2	ASSWGTGFGYT
TRBV2	10	-	TRBJ1-6	ASSVSNSPLH
TRBV6-4	13	-	TRBJ2-1	ASSEGTSVVSEQF
TRBV28	12	-	TRBJ1-5	ASTQVDIYQPQH
TRBV19	15	-	TRBJ1-1	ASRHPTPGHPNTEAF
TRBV27	13	-	TRBJ1-5	ASTGTGGGNQPQH
TRBV4-2	14	once	TRBJ1-1	ASSQAGQGAFSEAF
TRBV18	13	once	TRBJ2-3	ASSPNRLEADTQY
TRBV5-1	15	once	TRBJ2-2	ASSKRLAGGNTGELF
TRBV2	14	-	TRBJ2-1	ASRNGVAGGEDEQF
TRBV11-2	16	-	TRBJ2-1	ASSLVGTGTKTYNEQF
TRBV2	10	-	TRBJ1-6	ASRDNNSPLH
TRBV10-3	11	-	TRBJ2-7	AISGTGEGEQY
TRBV15	12	once	TRBJ2-1	ATSREYTANEQF
TRBV29-1	13	-	TRBJ1-2	SVRKTTGGVDGYT
TRBV6-5	14	-	TRBJ2-1	ASSYSTGDSYNEQF
TRBV27	14	-	TRBJ1-2	ASSLLGGSGSRGYT
TRBV28	12	-	TRBJ1-5	ASHLRVGVQPQH
TRBV7-9	12	once	TRBJ1-1	ASTLTGPGSEAF
TRBV27	13	-	TRBJ2-7	ASSLAGGPLSEQY
TRBV30	12	-	TRBJ2-7	AWTTGLAGGEQY
TRBV5-1	13	-	TRBJ2-5	ASSPRTSGYETQY
TRBV13	11	-	TRBJ1-1	ASSFLGGTEAF
TRBV18	10	-	TRBJ1-1	ASSYTNTEAF
TRBV12-5	14	once	TRBJ2-2	ASGFRTSGNTGELF
TRBV27	16	-	TRBJ2-6	ASSLPPGQGSGANVLT
TRBV19	13	-	TRBJ1-1	ASSIEGQINTEAF
TRBV6-4	13	-	TRBJ2-3	ASSATGGAADTQY